These 14 T cell receptor beta chains came from one sample sequenced in a study of T cell responses to AZD1222 COVID-19 vaccine. The assay was immunoSEQ multiplex PCR, and TCRdb's table has in-frame clones only and misses some. Of about 160,000 clones in the sample, around 92% are singletons; the top ten hold 4.4%. Sample: peripheral blood, taken on day 0 of MenACWY control vaccination. These receptors were obtained from an adult in good health.

V and J are TRBV6-2 or TRBV6-3 and TRBJ2-1; 12 bases fit TRBD2. This CDR3 spans 20 amino acids. Unmatched junction bases numbered 20, after V lost 6 bases and J lost 5 bases. Germline CDR1 and CDR2: MNHEY and SVGEGT. This chain's CDR3 is CASSPSPSGRALGSHNEQFF. The CDR3 DNA reads TGTGCCAGCAGCCCATCTCCTAGCGGGAGGGCCCTGGGGTCCCACAATGAGCAGTTCTTC.

CDR3 nucleotides: TGTGCCAGTAGGGGGGTGGAGGTTGGCTACACCTTC. Its protein product is CASRGVEVGYTF. The rearrangement uses TRBV19 and TRBJ1-2, with D maybe TRBD1 (5 bases). Germline V gives CDR1 LNHDA, CDR2 SQIVND (reference sequence). The CDR3 covers 12 residues. V was pared by 6 bases and J by 7 bases, with 12 bases between.

The chain has TRBV19 and TRBJ1-2; 9 positions match TRBD1. Per the germline V gene, CDR1 is LNHDA and CDR2 is SQIVND (reference sequence). The CDR3 totals 13 residues. V shed 6 bases and J 10 bases; nucleotides not matched to a gene: 9. The CDR3 region is CASRHRDRDNYTF. The CDR3 DNA reads TGTGCCAGTAGGCACCGGGACAGGGACAACTACACCTTC.

This chain links TRBV9 with TRBJ2-5; weak D call: TRBD2 (6 bases). Germline-derived CDR1 and CDR2 are SGDLS and YYNGEE. The V gene lost 0 bases and the J gene lost 4 bases, with 10 bases spanning the gap. CDR3 length equals 14 residues. CDR3 protein: CASSVAGVVETQYF. In nucleotides, the CDR3 is TGTGCCAGCAGCGTAGCGGGAGTGGTAGAGACCCAGTACTTC.

The V gene is TRBV18, the J gene TRBJ2-2; 11 nucleotides agree with TRBD2. Germline CDR1 and CDR2: KGHSH and LQKENI. The CDR3 has 17 residues. V dropped 7 bases and J dropped 5; count of bases not matched to a gene: 12. DNA for the CDR3: TGTGCCAGCTTCCCTAGCGGGAGGCCTCGTGGGACCGGGGAGCTGTTTTTT. Encoded protein: CASFPSGRPRGTGELFF. Full variable domain (missing parts from reference TRBV18 and TRBJ2-2): NAGVMQNPRHLVRRRGQEARLRCSPMKGHSHVYWYRQLPEEGLKFMVYLQKENIIDESGMPKERFSAEFPKEGPSILRIQQVVRGDSAAYFCASFPSGRPRGTGELFFGEGSRLTVL.

The chain couples TRBV18 to TRBJ1-2; D unresolved. CDR3 length: 13 residues. From germline, CDR1 is KGHSH and CDR2 LQKENI. V was pared by 3 bases and J by 8 bases, with 13 bases between. The CDR3 spells CASSPPTLEGYTF. In DNA, the CDR3 is TGTGCCAGCTCACCTCCCACCCTAGAGGGCTACACCTTC. The full variable domain, rest sourced from reference TRBV18 and TRBJ1-2, is NAGVMQNPRHLVRRRGQEARLRCSPMKGHSHVYWYRQLPEEGLKFMVYLQKENIIDESGMPKERFSAEFPKEGPSILRIQQVVRGDSAAYFCASSPPTLEGYTFGSGTRLTVV.

V gene TRBV7-2 combines with J gene TRBJ1-5; D uncertain. Germline V gives CDR1 SGHTA, CDR2 FQGNSA. The CDR3 loop spans 15 amino acids. The ends were cut back, 5 bases at V and 7 bases at J, with 18 bases in the middle. In DNA, the CDR3 is TGTGCCAGCAGCCCCCTTACTAGGGTCGGACAGCCCCAGCATTTT. Protein product: CASSPLTRVGQPQHF.

This sequence joins TRBV7-9 and TRBJ2-2, with no clear D. The germline gives CDR1 SEHNR, CDR2 FQNEAQ (reference sequence). The CDR3 extends over 12 amino acids. V lost 5 bases to trimming and J lost 5 bases, with 6 bases between them. The CDR3 spells CASSPRTGELFF. For the CDR3, the DNA is TGTGCCAGCAGCCCCCGTACCGGGGAGCTGTTTTTT.

This clone was seen a single time. This chain connects TRBV18 to TRBJ2-3; 8 bases line up with TRBD1. The CDR3 is made up of 15 amino acids. CDR1 KGHSH and CDR2 LQKENI come from the germline V gene. V gave up 2 bases and J gave up 2 bases; unmatched junction bases: 3. The chain's CDR3 is CASSPTGQDTDTQYF. CDR3 DNA: TGTGCCAGCTCACCAACGGGACAGGACACAGATACGCAGTATTTT.

This clone was recorded once. V and J are TRBV24-1 and TRBJ2-6; D is perhaps TRBD1 or TRBD2 (7 bases each). CDR3 length: 19 residues. Germline lookup yields CDR1 KGHDR and CDR2 SFDVKD. The V and J ends lost 3 bases and 2 bases respectively, with 19 bases between them. CDR3 sequence (DNA): TGTGCCACCAGTGATCACCGGGGGGCAGGGGGAGCTGGGGCCAACGTCCTGACTTTC. This translates into CATSDHRGAGGAGANVLTF.

The chain couples TRBV9 to TRBJ1-2; tentative D call: TRBD1 (6 bases). Germline assignment: CDR1 SGDLS and CDR2 YYNGEE. The CDR3 contains 13 residues. Between the trimmed V and J ends, which lost 10 bases and 4 bases, there was a span of 17 bases. CDR3 in amino acids: CASQQGGGYGYTF. DNA for the CDR3: TGTGCCTCTCAGCAGGGAGGGGGCTATGGCTACACCTTC.

This chain uses TRBV6-5 with TRBJ1-6; D possibly corresponds to TRBD1 (6 bases). The CDR3 spans 15 residues. V was clipped by 8 bases and J by 7 bases, with 18 bases between them. From germline, CDR1 is MNHEY and CDR2 SVGAGI. CDR3 nucleotides: TGTGCCAGCTCCGGGGGCCGGGGGGAGAATTCACCCCTCCACTTT. Amino acid sequence: CASSGGRGENSPLHF.

J is TRBJ2-5 and V is TRBV5-1; 7 nucleotides match TRBD1. Germline V lookup: CDR1 SGHRS, CDR2 YFSETQ. V trimming: 7 bases; J trimming: 1 base; junction bases outside the gene matches: 7. The CDR3 covers 14 residues. This chain's CDR3 is CASRPRDSQETQYF. CDR3 nucleotide sequence: TGCGCCAGCCGGCCACGGGACAGCCAAGAGACCCAGTACTTC.

This chain links TRBV24-1 with TRBJ2-2, with a possible D match to TRBD2 (5 bases). Trimming removed 12 bases at V and 2 bases at J, with 15 bases between. Per germline, CDR1 KGHDR and CDR2 SFDVKD. The CDR3 has 14 residues. The CDR3 here is CAAGPGFNTGELFF. The CDR3 DNA reads as TGTGCCGCCGGGCCGGGGTTCAACACCGGGGAGCTGTTTTTT.